The sequence of this T cell receptor beta chain was determined in a study of shared clonotypes between healthy human individuals. This CDR3 contains 15 residues. Germline CDR1 SEHNR, CDR2 FQNEAQ (reference sequence). With 4 bases clipped from V and 4 bases from J, the junction kept 6 bases outside the gene matches. Concerning this clone itself: Other DNA sequences within the sample encode an identical CDR3.

Naive CD8 cells lacked CD45RO, underwent positive selection for CCR7 and left out terminally differentiated effector memory CD45RA+ cells. TCRdb's copy holds only in-frame clones and misses some; the assay was immunoSEQ multiplex PCR. This table has about 2.2 million clones, around 93% appearing once. The chain links TRBV7-9 to TRBJ2-7, with TRBD2 identical over 11 bases. Input material: naive CD8+ T cells from PBMCs. This TCR derives from a man between 18 and 35 years old in good health. Some clones in this sample may be carry-over from other donors' samples. CDR3 nucleotides: TGTGCCAGCAGCTCAAGACTAGCGGGGCCTTACGAGCAGTACTTC. Its protein product is CASSSRLAGPYEQYF.